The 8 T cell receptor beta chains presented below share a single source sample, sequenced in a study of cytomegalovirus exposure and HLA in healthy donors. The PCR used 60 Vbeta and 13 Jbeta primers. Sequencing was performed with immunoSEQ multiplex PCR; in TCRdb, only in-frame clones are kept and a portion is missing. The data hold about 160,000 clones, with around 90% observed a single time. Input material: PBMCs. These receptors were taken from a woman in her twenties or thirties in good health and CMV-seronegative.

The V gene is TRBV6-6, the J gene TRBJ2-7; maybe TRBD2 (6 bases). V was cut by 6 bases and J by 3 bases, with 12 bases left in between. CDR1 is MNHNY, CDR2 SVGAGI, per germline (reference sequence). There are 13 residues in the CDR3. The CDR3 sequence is CASREPGVYEQYF. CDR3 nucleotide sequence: TGTGCCAGCAGGGAACCGGGGGTCTACGAGCAGTACTTC.

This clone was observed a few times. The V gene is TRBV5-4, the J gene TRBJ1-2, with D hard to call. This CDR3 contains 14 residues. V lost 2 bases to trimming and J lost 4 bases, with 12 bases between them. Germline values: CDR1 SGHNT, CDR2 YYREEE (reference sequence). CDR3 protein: CASSFRGGSYGYTF. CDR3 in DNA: TGTGCCAGCAGCTTCCGGGGAGGTAGCTATGGCTACACCTTC.

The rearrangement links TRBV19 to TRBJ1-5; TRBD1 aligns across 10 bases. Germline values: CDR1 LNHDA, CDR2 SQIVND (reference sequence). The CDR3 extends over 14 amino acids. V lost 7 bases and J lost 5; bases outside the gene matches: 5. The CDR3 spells CASNGGQGYQPQHF. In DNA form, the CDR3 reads TGTGCCAGTAATGGGGGACAGGGGTATCAGCCCCAGCATTTT.

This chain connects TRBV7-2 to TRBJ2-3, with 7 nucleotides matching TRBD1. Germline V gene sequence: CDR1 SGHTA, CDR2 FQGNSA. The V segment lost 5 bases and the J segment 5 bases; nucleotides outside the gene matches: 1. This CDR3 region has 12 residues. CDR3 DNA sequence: TGTGCCAGCAGCCACAGGGGAGATACGCAGTATTTT. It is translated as CASSHRGDTQYF.

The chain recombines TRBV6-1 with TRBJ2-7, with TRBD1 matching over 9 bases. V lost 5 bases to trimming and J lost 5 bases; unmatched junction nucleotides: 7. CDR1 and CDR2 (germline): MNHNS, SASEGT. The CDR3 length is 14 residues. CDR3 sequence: CASSRTGVFHEQYF. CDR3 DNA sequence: TGTGCCAGCAGTCGGACAGGGGTCTTCCACGAGCAGTACTTC.

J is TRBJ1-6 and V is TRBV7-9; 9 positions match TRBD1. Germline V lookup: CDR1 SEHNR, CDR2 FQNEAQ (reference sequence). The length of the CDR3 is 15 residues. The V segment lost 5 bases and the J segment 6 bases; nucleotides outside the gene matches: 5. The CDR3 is CASSPPGQGNSPLHF. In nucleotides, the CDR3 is TGTGCCAGCAGCCCTCCGGGACAGGGTAATTCACCCCTCCACTTT. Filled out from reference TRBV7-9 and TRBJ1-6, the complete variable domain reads DTGVSQNPRHKITKRGQNVTFRCDPISEHNRLYWYRQTLGQGPEFLTYFQNEAQLEKSRLLSDRFSAERPKGSFSTLEIQRTEQGDSAMYLCASSPPGQGNSPLHFGNGTRLTVT.

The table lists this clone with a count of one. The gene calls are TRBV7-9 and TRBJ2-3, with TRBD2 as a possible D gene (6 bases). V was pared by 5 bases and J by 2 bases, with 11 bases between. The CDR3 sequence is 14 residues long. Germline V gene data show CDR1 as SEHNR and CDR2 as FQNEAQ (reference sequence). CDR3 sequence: CASSPWRDTDTQYF. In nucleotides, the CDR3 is TGTGCCAGCAGCCCATGGCGGGACACAGATACGCAGTATTTT.

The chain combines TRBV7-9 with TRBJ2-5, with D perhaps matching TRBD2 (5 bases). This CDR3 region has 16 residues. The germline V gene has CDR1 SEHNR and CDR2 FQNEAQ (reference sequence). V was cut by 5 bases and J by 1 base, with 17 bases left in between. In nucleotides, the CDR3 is TGTGCCAGCAGCCCCAGCGGAGCCCCATTCCAAGAGACCCAGTACTTC. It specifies CASSPSGAPFQETQYF.